The 12 T cell receptor beta chains given below trace back to one sample, sequenced in a study of T-cell reconstitution after alpha-beta-depleted transplantation in children. Using unique molecular identifiers, the investigators prepared the TCRbeta library. TCRdb re-called the PCR reads through MiXCR, storing one row per CDR3 protein. The data show over 550,000 distinct CDR3 sequences, roughly a tenth seen once. This sample comprised PBMCs from the stem cell graft donor, obtained from the stem cell graft. Receptors were obtained from a human donor who donated a stem cell graft to a child with acute myeloid leukemia.

This clonotype occurred many times. The chain is built from TRBV20-1 and TRBJ2-7; the match to TRBD2 covers 9 bases. This CDR3 has 11 residues. J was trimmed by 8 bases and V by 5 bases; bases with no gene match: 4. Looked up from germline, CDR1 is DFQATT and CDR2 is SNEGSKA (reference sequence). CDR3 nucleotides: TGCAGTGCTCCACTAGCGGGCAAGCAGTACTTC. Translated: CSAPLAGKQYF.

The sample holds many counts of this clonotype. V gene TRBV5-1 combines with J gene TRBJ2-5, with TRBD1 identical over 9 bases. Germline-derived CDR1 and CDR2 are SGHRS and YFSETQ. The CDR3 totals 15 residues. J lost 5 bases, V lost 1 base, and 6 bases had no gene match. Written as DNA, the CDR3 is TGCGCCAGCAGCTTGCCACAGGGGGCAGGGGAGACCCAGTACTTC. Amino acids: CASSLPQGAGETQYF.

In this sample, this clonotype turned up many times. This chain uses TRBV6-5 with TRBJ2-7, with 8 bases fitting TRBD1. The CDR3 runs 15 residues. The J segment lost 4 bases and the V segment lost 2 bases, leaving 7 bases of the junction unmatched. Germline-derived CDR1 and CDR2 are MNHEY and SVGAGI. CDR3 loop: CASSYRGTGGYEQYF. CDR3 nucleotide sequence: TGTGCCAGCAGTTACCGGGGGACAGGAGGATACGAGCAGTACTTC.

This clonotype was recorded a few times. V is TRBV20-1 and J is TRBJ1-5; 7 bases map to TRBD1. Germline CDR1 and CDR2: DFQATT and SNEGSKA (reference sequence). This CDR3 contains 14 residues. J was trimmed by 2 bases and V by 5 bases; bases with no gene match: 6. CDR3 loop: CSAGRQGGNQPQHF. CDR3 bases: TGCAGTGCTGGTCGACAGGGCGGCAATCAGCCCCAGCATTTT.

The J gene is TRBJ2-4, the V gene TRBV5-6; TRBD2 agrees at 10 bases. CDR1 is SGHDT and CDR2 is YYEEEE in the germline V gene. The CDR3 covers 17 residues. The J segment lost 0 bases and the V segment lost 4 bases, leaving 7 bases of the junction unmatched. The CDR3 DNA sequence: TGTGCCAGCAGCCCCGGGACTAGCGAGCTAGCCAAAAACATTCAGTACTTC. This translates into CASSPGTSELAKNIQYF.

There are many counts of this clonotype. The chain has TRBV20-1 and TRBJ2-3; the D is unclear. Germline CDR1 DFQATT, CDR2 SNEGSKA (reference sequence). Trimming shortened V by 3 bases and J by 14 bases, and 15 bases separated the two germline ends. This CDR3 region has 11 residues. CDR3 sequence reads: CSASELSPGYF. DNA for the CDR3: TGCAGTGCTAGTGAACTAAGCCCTGGGTATTTT.

This clonotype was picked up many times. The rearrangement uses TRBV6-5 and TRBJ2-7; D uncertain. The CDR3 has 14 amino acids. The V end lost 5 bases, the J end lost 0 bases, and 11 bases lay between the germline ends. In germline, CDR1 is MNHEY, CDR2 SVGAGI. The CDR3 DNA reads as TGTGCCAGCAGTCGCCACGAAAACTCCTACGAGCAGTACTTC. It yields the protein CASSRHENSYEQYF.

This clonotype was picked up a small number of times. The chain employs TRBV7-2 and TRBJ2-5; 7 nucleotides line up with TRBD2. The CDR3 loop spans 17 amino acids. Germline CDR1 is SGHTA and CDR2 is FQGNSA. V dropped 2 bases and J dropped 4; count of bases not matched to a gene: 13. DNA of the CDR3: TGTGCCAGCAGCTTAAGTGGAGGCGGGAGCCGAGGAGAGACCCAGTACTTC. Protein product: CASSLSGGGSRGETQYF.

V usage is TRBV30 and J usage is TRBJ2-5; D is unclear. Germline V gene data show CDR1 as GTSNPN and CDR2 as SVGIG (reference sequence). This CDR3 contains 13 residues. V lost 0 bases and J lost 2, with 7 bases in between. The CDR3 region is CAWSVYPQETQYF. CDR3 DNA sequence: TGTGCCTGGAGTGTATATCCTCAAGAGACCCAGTACTTC. Full variable domain (remainder filled in from reference TRBV30 and TRBJ2-5): SQTIHQWPATLVQPVGSPLSLECTVEGTSNPNLYWYRQAAGRGLQLLFYSVGIGQISSEVPQNLSASRPQDRQFILSSKKLLLSDSGFYLCAWSVYPQETQYFGPGTRLLVL.

This clonotype was seen repeatedly, ten times or more. Its ends do not fully match the called genes, so a read error is possible. The chain joins TRBV3-1 to TRBJ1-1, with D maybe TRBD1 (6 bases). This CDR3 spans 13 amino acids. Germline assignment: CDR1 LGHDT and CDR2 YNNKEL (reference sequence). As DNA, the CDR3 is TGTGCCAGCAGTCAAGGGGGGGCTACTGAAGCTTTCTTT. This encodes CASSQGGATEAFF.

This clonotype has a count of ten or more. The chain recombines TRBV5-1 with TRBJ2-3, with TRBD2 matching over 11 bases. The CDR3 totals 15 residues. J gave up 3 bases and V 4 bases, and 4 bases lay outside the gene matches. Germline values: CDR1 SGHRS, CDR2 YFSETQ. Here the CDR3 DNA reads TGCGCCAGCAGCGAAACTAGCGGGAGTACAGATACGCAGTATTTT. It yields the protein CASSETSGSTDTQYF.

This chain uses TRBV27 with TRBJ2-7, with D unresolved. CDR1 is MNHEY, CDR2 SMNVEV, per germline (reference sequence). The CDR3 is 14 residues long. V was shortened by 3 bases and J by 4 bases, with 13 bases between the two germline ends. This chain's CDR3 is CASSFIGVGYEQYF. Here the CDR3 DNA reads TGTGCCAGCAGTTTTATCGGTGTAGGTTACGAGCAGTACTTC.